This is a list of T cell receptor beta chains from one sample in a study of graft-versus-host responses after intestinal transplantation. Data came from immunoSEQ multiplex PCR; TCRdb stores just in-frame clones and leaves some out. This sample has roughly 34,000 clones, with approximately 93% found just once. These receptors' targets are unknown. Sequenced here: unstimulated CD4+ T cells sorted from spleen or lymph node cells, sampled before transplant. Source of these receptors: a human donor who was the organ donor for an intestinal transplant. CDR3s include the opening cysteine and the closing phenylalanine or tryptophan. Each record gives: clone size, D gene, J gene, V gene, CDR3 DNA, CDR3 protein. A D gene is named only where the DNA matches it firmly. Where a row states a size, it is once, few, many or the class of an expanded clone; other rows omit it.

>.|TRBD1|TRBJ2-5|TRBV10-3
TGTGCCATCAGTGCATCGACAGGGCTGGAGACCCAGTACTTC
CAISASTGLETQYF
>.|.|TRBJ2-1|TRBV5-6
TGTGCCAGCAGCTTGGAAGGGGGGTTTTCCTACAATGAGCAGTTCTTC
CASSLEGGFSYNEQFF
>few|TRBD2|TRBJ2-3|TRBV4-3
TGCGCCAGCAGCCGAGATTTACTAGCGGGGGGCACAGATACGCAGTATTTT
CASSRDLLAGGTDTQYF
>.|.|TRBJ1-1|TRBV7-9
TGTGCCAGCAGCGTACCGACAGGCGGGAACACTGAAGCTTTCTTT
CASSVPTGGNTEAFF
>.|TRBD1|TRBJ1-5|TRBV19
TGTGCCAGTAGTATAGGGACAGGGTTCGGCAATCAGCCCCAGCATTTT
CASSIGTGFGNQPQHF
>.|.|TRBJ1-2|TRBV14
TGTGCCAGCAGCCTCAACAGGGCCGGAAACTATGGCTACACCTTC
CASSLNRAGNYGYTF
>.|TRBD2|TRBJ2-7|TRBV11-2
TGTGCCAGCAGCTTGATTACTAGCGGGGGTCAAGAGCAGTACTTC
CASSLITSGGQEQYF
>.|TRBD2|TRBJ2-5|TRBV9
TGTGCCAGCAGCGTAGGTAGCGGGAATCTACGAGAGACCCAGTACTTC
CASSVGSGNLRETQYF
>.|.|TRBJ1-2|TRBV4-1
TGCGCCAGCAGCCAAGATCCCCGGGCCAGGGTGACCTATGGCTACACCTTC
CASSQDPRARVTYGYTF
>.|.|TRBJ1-5|TRBV7-2
TGTGCCAGCAGCTTAGGAGGGGTAGGCAATCAGCCCCAGCATTTT
CASSLGGVGNQPQHF
>.|.|TRBJ2-2|TRBV18
TGTGCCAGCTCATCAAATGGGGGGAAGAACACCGGGGAGCTGTTTTTT
CASSSNGGKNTGELFF
>.|.|TRBJ2-7|TRBV2
TGTGCCAGCAGTGCTCGGCGGCCTCTCTACGAGCAGTACTTC
CASSARRPLYEQYF
>.|TRBD1|TRBJ1-1|TRBV6-5
TGTGCCAGCATTACCCGGGACAGGGCCCCTGAAGCTTTCTTT
CASITRDRAPEAFF
>.|TRBD2|TRBJ2-5|TRBV7-2
TGTGCCAGCAGCTCCTCGGGGGGAGAGACCCAGTACTTC
CASSSSGGETQYF
>.|TRBD1|TRBJ2-5|TRBV5-1
TGCGCCAGCAGCACCTACGGGACAGGCAATTTGAAGACCCAGTACTTC
CASSTYGTGNLKTQYF
>few|TRBD1|TRBJ1-3|TRBV7-2
TGTGCCAGCACCTTGACAGGGTCTGGAAACACCATATATTTT
CASTLTGSGNTIYF
>.|.|TRBJ2-1|TRBV5-6
TGTGCCAGCAGCCCGGGTTGGTACAATGAGCAGTTCTTC
CASSPGWYNEQFF
>once|TRBD1|TRBJ2-7|TRBV28
TGTGCCAGCAGCGAATTGAGGACAGGGAAGGGAAAGGGATACGAGCAGTACTTC
CASSELRTGKGKGYEQYF
>.|.|TRBJ1-2|TRBV19
TGTGCCAGTGAGGGGGTTAACTATGGCTACACCTTC
CASEGVNYGYTF
>.|TRBD2|TRBJ2-3|TRBV11-2
TGTGCCAGCACCATTAATAGCGGGGGGGGCACAGATACGCAGTATTTT
CASTINSGGGTDTQYF
>.|TRBD1|TRBJ1-5|TRBV27
TGTGCCAGCAGTTCCGATTTCCGCAGGGGGATAAATCAGCCCCAGCATTTT
CASSSDFRRGINQPQHF
>.|TRBD1|TRBJ1-5|TRBV6-5
TGTGCCAGCAGTTCTTACAGGGGAAGCAATCAGCCCCAGCATTTT
CASSSYRGSNQPQHF
>.|TRBD1|TRBJ1-1|TRBV5-5
TGTGCCAGCAGCTTACTACCGGGACAGGAGAACACTGAAGCTTTCTTT
CASSLLPGQENTEAFF
>.|.|TRBJ2-7|TRBV6-5
TGTGCCAGCAGTTACTCGACCGAGCAGTACTTC
CASSYSTEQYF
>.|.|TRBJ1-6|TRBV6-5
TGTGCCAGCAGTTACTCTTTGGGTGGTAATTCACCCCTCCACTTT
CASSYSLGGNSPLHF
>.|.|TRBJ2-3|TRBV4-1
TGCGCCAGCAGCCGTACAGATACGCAGTATTTT
CASSRTDTQYF
>.|.|TRBJ1-6|TRBV20-1
TGCAGTGCTAGTCGGGCCGGCCTCCACTTT
CSASRAGLHF
>.|.|TRBJ2-7|TRBV7-2
TGTGCCAGCAGCTCATCCGGGACACTCTTCTACGAGCAGTACTTC
CASSSSGTLFYEQYF
>.|TRBD2|TRBJ2-5|TRBV4-2
TGTGCCAGCAGCCACGCTCCCGGAGGCACTAGCGAAGAGACCCAGTACTTC
CASSHAPGGTSEETQYF
>.|TRBD1|TRBJ1-6|TRBV2
TGTGCCAATCGACCAGGGGGCGGTAATTCACCCCTCCACTTT
CANRPGGGNSPLHF
>.|.|TRBJ2-7|TRBV4-2
TGTGCCAGCAGCCAAGCTCCGGGCTACGAGCAGTACTTC
CASSQAPGYEQYF
>.|.|TRBJ1-5|TRBV18
TGTGCCAGCTCACCGGGGCGAAGCAATCAGCCCCAGCATTTT
CASSPGRSNQPQHF
>.|TRBD2|TRBJ2-2|TRBV27
TGTGCCAGCAGTTTAATGGCGGGGGGCAACACCGGGGAGCTGTTTTTT
CASSLMAGGNTGELFF
>.|.|TRBJ2-7|TRBV5-1
TGCGCCAGCAGCCACACCTACGAGCAGTACTTC
CASSHTYEQYF
>once|.|TRBJ1-5|TRBV5-1
TGCGCCAGCAGCTCGGACCTTAATCAGCCCCAGCATTTT
CASSSDLNQPQHF
>.|.|TRBJ1-1|TRBV6-1
TGTGCCAGCAGTGAGAAAGGGAACACTGAAGCTTTCTTT
CASSEKGNTEAFF
>once|.|TRBJ1-1|TRBV20-1
TGCAGTGCTAAAGGGGGCACTGAAGCTTTCTTT
CSAKGGTEAFF
>.|TRBD1|TRBJ2-7|TRBV5-4
TGTGCCAGCAGCTTGGGGGGTGGACAGGGGGTGTACGAGCAGTACTTC
CASSLGGGQGVYEQYF
>.|.|TRBJ1-1|TRBV5-8
TGTGCCAGCAGCTTGGAAGGGGCCACTGAAGCTTTCTTT
CASSLEGATEAFF
>.|.|TRBJ1-1|TRBV5-1
TGCGCCAGCAGCTTGTCGGCAGCCCCCCGAGGGGCTTTCTTT
CASSLSAAPRGAFF
>.|TRBD2|TRBJ2-3|TRBV4-2
TGTGCCAGCAGCCAAGATGGACTAGCTAGCACAGATACGCAGTATTTT
CASSQDGLASTDTQYF
>.|TRBD2|TRBJ2-3|TRBV2
TGTGCCAGCAGTCAGGCGCCTAGCGGGGGGGCAGATACGCAGTATTTT
CASSQAPSGGADTQYF
>.|TRBD1|TRBJ1-2|TRBV4-2
TGTGCCAGCAGCTGGGGACAGGGCAGGGGGACTAATCTCGGCTACACCTTC
CASSWGQGRGTNLGYTF
>.|.|TRBJ1-4|TRBV5-1
TGCGCCAGCAGCTTGGGGACAGTAAAGGAAAAACTGTTTTTT
CASSLGTVKEKLFF
>.|TRBD1|TRBJ1-2|TRBV5-4
TGTGCCAGCAGCTCACCCCCGGGACAGGGGGCCGGCTATGGCTACACCTTC
CASSSPPGQGAGYGYTF
>.|.|TRBJ1-4|TRBV25-1
TGTGCCAGCAGTGAATTCTGGCAGGGACCTGAAAAACTGTTTTTT
CASSEFWQGPEKLFF
>.|TRBD1|TRBJ1-2|TRBV29-1
TGCAGCGCCGGGACAGGGGGCGGCTACACCTTC
CSAGTGGGYTF
>.|.|TRBJ1-1|TRBV4-2
TGTGCCAGCAGCCAAGAAAGTGGGGGGAACACTGAAGCTTTCTTT
CASSQESGGNTEAFF
>.|TRBD1|TRBJ2-2|TRBV7-2
TGTGCCAGCAGCTTCGGGACAGAGAACACCGGGGAGCTGTTTTTT
CASSFGTENTGELFF
>.|.|TRBJ1-2|TRBV30
TGTGCCTGGAGTGGGCAGGCACTCAACTATGGCTACACCTTC
CAWSGQALNYGYTF
>.|TRBD1|TRBJ1-6|TRBV11-3
TGTGCCAGCAGCTTAGGAACAGGGGAGCGTTCACCCCTCCACTTT
CASSLGTGERSPLHF
>once|.|TRBJ2-2|TRBV10-3
TGTGCCATCAGTGGGGGGCGAGGGGCCGGGGAGCTGTTTTTT
CAISGGRGAGELFF
>.|.|TRBJ2-1|TRBV6-6
TGTGCCAGCAGTTACTCCGGCGGGGGCCAGCAGTTCTTC
CASSYSGGGQQFF